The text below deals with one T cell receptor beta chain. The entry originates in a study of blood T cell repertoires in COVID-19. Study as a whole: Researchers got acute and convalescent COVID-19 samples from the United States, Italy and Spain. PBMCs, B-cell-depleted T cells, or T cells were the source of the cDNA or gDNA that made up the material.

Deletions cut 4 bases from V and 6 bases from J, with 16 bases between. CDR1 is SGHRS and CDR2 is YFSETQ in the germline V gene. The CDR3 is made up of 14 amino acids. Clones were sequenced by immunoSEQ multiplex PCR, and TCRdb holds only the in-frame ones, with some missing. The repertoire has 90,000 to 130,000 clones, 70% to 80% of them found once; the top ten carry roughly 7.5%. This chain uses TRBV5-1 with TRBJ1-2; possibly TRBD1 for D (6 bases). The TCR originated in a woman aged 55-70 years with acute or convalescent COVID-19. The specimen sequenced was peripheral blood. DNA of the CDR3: TGCGCCAGCAGCCCCCCCGGGGACACGCATGGCTACACCTTC. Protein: CASSPPGDTHGYTF.